Below are 17 T cell receptor beta chains sequenced from a single sample in a study of blood T cells in healthy people across ages (dated by TCRdb to the mid-2010s). Library method: 5' RACE. The sequencer listed for this sample is Illumina HiSeq 2500. A second 7 to 11 cycle PCR used a sample-barcoded 5' primer and a J-beta primer mix. TCRdb passed the public sequencing reads through fastp at Q25 and MiXCR, retaining productive beta sequences. A single entry per CDR3 protein holds the most common genes and DNA from its merged rows. In this sample the table shows 700,000 or so distinct CDR3 sequences, approximately 40% of which occur a single time. Around 30% of the sample goes to the ten largest clones. Specimen: blood. The receptors come from a man older than 75 in good health.

The chain combines TRBV24-1 with TRBJ2-1, with 13 nucleotides matching TRBD2. The germline gives CDR1 KGHDR, CDR2 SFDVKD. The V and J ends lost 4 bases and 6 bases, in that order; junction bases with no gene match: 8. This CDR3 is 17 amino acids long. CDR3 amino acids: CATSESGLAGRGNEQFF. Written as DNA, the CDR3 is TGTGCCACCAGTGAATCGGGACTAGCGGGAAGAGGCAATGAGCAGTTCTTC.

This clonotype was detected many times. The rearrangement uses TRBV29-1 and TRBJ2-6; TRBD1 aligns across 7 bases. CDR1 is SQVTM, CDR2 ANQGSEA, per germline. The length of the CDR3 is 19 residues. V trimming: 0 bases; J trimming: 1 base; junction bases outside the gene matches: 12. The CDR3 DNA sequence: TGCAGCGTTGAAGATAGAGTCAGGGGGAAAATATCTGGGGCCAACGTCCTGACTTTC. It is translated as CSVEDRVRGKISGANVLTF.

The chain combines TRBV7-9 with TRBJ1-2; D may be TRBD1 (6 bases). Trimming took 3 bases from V and 7 from J, leaving 18 bases between them. Germline V gene data show CDR1 as SEHNR and CDR2 as FQNEAQ (reference sequence). This CDR3 comprises 15 residues. CDR3 in amino acids: CASSLSGAEYTGYTF. CDR3 nucleotide sequence: TGTGCCAGCAGCTTGTCGGGGGCCGAATACACTGGCTACACCTTC.

This clonotype was counted a few times. One end of the junction fails to match germline, which may point to a read error. The rearrangement uses TRBV4-3 and TRBJ2-1; D is ambiguous. Per germline, CDR1 LGHNA and CDR2 YSLEER. The CDR3 is 15 amino acids. CDR3 residues: CASGQTPSPHNEQFF. The CDR3 bases are TGCGCCAGCGGCCAGACCCCCAGCCCCCACAATGAGCAGTTCTTC.

This clonotype occurred once. The rearrangement links TRBV28 to TRBJ1-2, with TRBD1 matching 7 bases. The CDR3 extends over 15 amino acids. Losses at the gene ends were 4 bases for V and 5 bases for J; bases not matched to a gene: 10. CDR1 is MDHEN and CDR2 is SYDVKM in the germline V gene. This chain's CDR3 is CASSSPEGAGYGYTF. CDR3 coding DNA: TGTGCCAGCAGTTCTCCAGAGGGGGCCGGGTATGGCTACACCTTC.

This clonotype showed up many times. V gene TRBV28 combines with J gene TRBJ2-3; TRBD1 aligns across 7 bases. The J segment lost 2 bases and the V segment lost 8 bases, leaving 13 bases of the junction unmatched. The CDR3 sequence is 16 residues long. The V gene's germline CDR1 is MDHEN and CDR2 SYDVKM. For the CDR3, the DNA is TGTGCCAGCCGAAACGTGAGGGGGCAAGTCACAGATACGCAGTATTTT. Translating it yields CASRNVRGQVTDTQYF.

This clonotype has a single count. The chain combines TRBV7-9 with TRBJ1-4; TRBD1 is a possible D gene (5 bases). The V end was cut by 1 base, the J end by 5 bases, with 11 bases between. Germline V gene data show CDR1 as SEHNR and CDR2 as FQNEAQ (reference sequence). The CDR3 runs to 15 residues. This CDR3 reads CASSLGLGGNEKLFF. The CDR3 nucleotides read TGTGCCAGCAGCTTAGGGCTCGGGGGGAATGAAAAACTGTTTTTT.

The sample holds a few counts of this clonotype. This sequence joins TRBV20-1 and TRBJ2-1; 13 nucleotides align to TRBD2. CDR3 length equals 16 residues. The ends lost 5 bases at V and 5 bases at J; junction bases unmatched: 9. Germline loops: CDR1 DFQATT, CDR2 SNEGSKA (reference sequence). CDR3 sequence: CSAGLSTSGRNNEQFF. As DNA, the CDR3 is TGCAGTGCTGGCCTATCGACTAGCGGGAGGAACAATGAGCAGTTCTTC.

The chain has TRBV5-1 and TRBJ2-5, with TRBD1 identical over 10 bases. The J call may be incorrect, as the DNA end agrees better with TRBJ2-7. There are 19 residues in the CDR3. Germline V gene data show CDR1 as SGHRS and CDR2 as YFSETQ. The CDR3: CASSLAERLTGGRTYEQYF. DNA of the CDR3: TGCGCCAGCAGCTTGGCCGAGCGACTGACAGGGGGCCGAACCTACGAGCAGTACTTC.

The chain links TRBV15 to TRBJ2-4; D may match TRBD1 or TRBD2 (6 bases each). The CDR3 extends over 15 amino acids. Germline lookup yields CDR1 LNHNV and CDR2 YYDKDF (reference sequence). Trimming left V 4 bases short and J 6 bases short, with 16 bases between. DNA for the CDR3: TGTGCCACCAGCACCTCAAGGGGGGTAATAAACATTCAGTACTTC. As protein: CATSTSRGVINIQYF.

This rearrangement joins TRBV6-2 or TRBV6-3 to TRBJ2-5; D is possibly TRBD2 (7 bases). The CDR3 runs to 12 residues. The germline V and J ends were trimmed by 5 bases and 7 bases, with 11 bases remaining between them. From germline, CDR1 is MNHEY and CDR2 SVGEGT. CDR3 sequence reads: CASSVRGATQYF. CDR3 DNA sequence: TGTGCCAGCAGTGTACGGGGGGCGACCCAGTACTTC.

The chain carries TRBV20-1 and TRBJ2-1; possibly TRBD2 for D (6 bases). The V end was cut by 4 bases, the J end by 4 bases, with 20 bases between. This CDR3 region has 16 residues. Germline CDR1 reads DFQATT; CDR2 reads SNEGSKA (reference sequence). CDR3 amino acids: CSAIPRRAGDYNEQFF. CDR3 in DNA: TGCAGTGCTATACCCCGGAGGGCAGGAGATTACAATGAGCAGTTCTTC.

This clonotype was recorded a few times. At one end, the junction sequence differs from germline, possibly due to a read error. The chain employs TRBV5-1 and TRBJ2-5; no firm D call. The CDR3 is made up of 15 amino acids. CDR1 SGHRS and CDR2 YFSETQ come from the germline V gene. The CDR3 protein is CASSLEIAAQGTQYF. The CDR3 DNA follows: TGCGCCAGCAGCTTGGAAATTGCGGCCCAAGGGACCCAGTACTTC.

The genes are TRBV5-6 and TRBJ2-1; 7 bases match TRBD2. J lost 7 bases, V lost 2 bases, and 18 bases had no gene match. There are 18 residues in the CDR3. The germline V gene has CDR1 SGHDT and CDR2 YYEEEE. The CDR3 nucleotides are TGTGCCAGCAGCTTCCCGGAAACTGGTGGCGGGAGAGGGAATGAGCAGTTCTTC. It specifies CASSFPETGGGRGNEQFF.

The V call is TRBV10-1, the J call TRBJ1-2, with 7 bases fitting TRBD1. CDR1 and CDR2 from the germline V gene are WNHNN and SYGVQD (reference sequence). The J segment lost 7 bases and the V segment lost 4 bases, leaving 6 bases of the junction unmatched. The CDR3 is 13 residues long. CDR3 sequence (DNA): TGCGCCAGCAGTGTCGACAGGGATGGTGGCTACACCTTC. Its translation: CASSVDRDGGYTF.

The DNA of the CDR3 is TGTGCCAGCAGTAGTCGACAGCTCCGCCAGCATTTT. Translating gives CASSSRQLRQHF. The J gene is TRBJ1-5, the V gene TRBV28, with D possibly TRBD1 on 5 matching bases. Per germline, CDR1 MDHEN and CDR2 SYDVKM. This CDR3 is built from 12 residues. Deletions cut 5 bases from V and 12 bases from J, with 14 bases between.

This chain uses TRBV20-1 with TRBJ2-5; weak D call: TRBD1 (5 bases). Trimming pared 0 bases from V and 11 bases from J, leaving 16 bases between. This CDR3 spans 13 amino acids. The germline gives CDR1 DFQATT, CDR2 SNEGSKA (reference sequence). DNA for the CDR3: TGCAGTGCTAGAGAGGCTACAGGCGGTGAGCAGTACTTC. It codes for CSAREATGGEQYF.